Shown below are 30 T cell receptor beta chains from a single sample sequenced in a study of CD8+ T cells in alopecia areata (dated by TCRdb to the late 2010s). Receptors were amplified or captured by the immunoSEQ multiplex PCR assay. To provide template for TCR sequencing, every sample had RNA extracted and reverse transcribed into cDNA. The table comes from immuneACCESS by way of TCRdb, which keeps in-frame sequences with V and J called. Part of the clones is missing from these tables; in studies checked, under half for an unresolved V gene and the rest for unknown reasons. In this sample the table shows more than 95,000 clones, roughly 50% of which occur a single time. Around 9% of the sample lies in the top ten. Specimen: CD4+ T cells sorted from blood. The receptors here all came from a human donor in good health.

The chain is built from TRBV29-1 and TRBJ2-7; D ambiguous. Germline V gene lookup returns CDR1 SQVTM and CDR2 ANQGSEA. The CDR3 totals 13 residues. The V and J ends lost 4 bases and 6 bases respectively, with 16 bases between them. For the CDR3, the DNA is TGCAGCGTTGGGCGGCTAGAGTCTCTCGAGCAGTACTTC. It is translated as CSVGRLESLEQYF.

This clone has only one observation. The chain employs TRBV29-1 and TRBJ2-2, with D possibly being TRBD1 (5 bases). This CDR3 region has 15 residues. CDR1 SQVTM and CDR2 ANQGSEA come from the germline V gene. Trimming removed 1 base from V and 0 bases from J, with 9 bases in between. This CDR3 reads CSVEGTRANTGELFF. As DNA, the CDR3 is TGCAGCGTTGAAGGGACCAGGGCGAACACCGGGGAGCTGTTTTTT.

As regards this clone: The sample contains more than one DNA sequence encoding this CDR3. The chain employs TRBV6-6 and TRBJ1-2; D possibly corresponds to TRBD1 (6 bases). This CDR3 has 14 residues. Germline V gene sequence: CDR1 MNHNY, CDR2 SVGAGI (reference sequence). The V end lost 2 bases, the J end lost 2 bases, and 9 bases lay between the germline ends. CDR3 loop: CASSYRQGNYGYTF. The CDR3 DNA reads TGTGCCAGCAGTTACCGGCAGGGGAACTATGGCTACACCTTC.

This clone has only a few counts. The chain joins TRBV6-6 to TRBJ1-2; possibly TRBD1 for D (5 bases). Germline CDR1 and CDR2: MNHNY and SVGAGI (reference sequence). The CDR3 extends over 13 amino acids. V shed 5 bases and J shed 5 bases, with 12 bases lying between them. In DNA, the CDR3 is TGTGCCAGCAGTGTAGACAGCCAGTATGGCTACACCTTC. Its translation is CASSVDSQYGYTF.

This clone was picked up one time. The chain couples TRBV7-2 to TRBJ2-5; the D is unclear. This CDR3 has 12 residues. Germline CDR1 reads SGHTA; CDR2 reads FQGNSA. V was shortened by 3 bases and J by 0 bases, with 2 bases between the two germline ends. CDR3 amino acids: CASSFYQETQYF. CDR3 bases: TGTGCCAGCAGCTTCTACCAAGAGACCCAGTACTTC.

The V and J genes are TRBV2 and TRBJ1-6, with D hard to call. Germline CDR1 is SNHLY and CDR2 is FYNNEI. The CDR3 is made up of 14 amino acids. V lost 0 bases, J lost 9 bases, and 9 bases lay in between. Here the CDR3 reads CASSEALSVSPLHF. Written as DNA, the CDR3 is TGTGCCAGCAGTGAAGCGCTATCGGTTTCACCCCTCCACTTT.

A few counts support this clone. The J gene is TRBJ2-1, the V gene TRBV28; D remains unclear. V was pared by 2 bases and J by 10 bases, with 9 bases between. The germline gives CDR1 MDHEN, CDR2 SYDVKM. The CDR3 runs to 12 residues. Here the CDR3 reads CASSLGIREQFF. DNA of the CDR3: TGTGCCAGCAGTTTAGGTATAAGGGAGCAGTTCTTC.

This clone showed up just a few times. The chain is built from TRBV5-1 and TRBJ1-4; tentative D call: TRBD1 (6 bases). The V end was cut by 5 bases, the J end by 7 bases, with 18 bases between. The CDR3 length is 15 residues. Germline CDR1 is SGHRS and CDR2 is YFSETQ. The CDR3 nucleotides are TGCGCCAGCAGTCCCCGTGGGCAGGGGTTTGAAAAACTGTTTTTT. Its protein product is CASSPRGQGFEKLFF. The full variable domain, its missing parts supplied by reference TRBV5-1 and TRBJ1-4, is KAGVTQTPRYLIKTRGQQVTLSCSPISGHRSVSWYQQTPGQGLQFLFEYFSETQRNKGNFPGRFSGRQFSNSRSEMNVSTLELGDSALYLCASSPRGQGFEKLFFGSGTQLSVL.

CDR3 amino acids: CAWSGTAGSNSPLHF. The DNA of the CDR3 is TGTGCCTGGAGTGGGACAGCCGGAAGTAATTCACCCCTCCACTTT. This chain links TRBV30 with TRBJ1-6; perhaps TRBD1 as D (6 bases). V was clipped by 1 base and J by 6 bases, with 13 bases between them. CDR3 length: 15 residues. The germline CDR1 and CDR2 sequences are GTSNPN and SVGIG (reference sequence). Full variable domain (remainder filled in from reference TRBV30 and TRBJ1-6): SQTIHQWPATLVQPVGSPLSLECTVEGTSNPNLYWYRQAAGRGLQLLFYSVGIGQISSEVPQNLSASRPQDRQFILSSKKLLLSDSGFYLCAWSGTAGSNSPLHFGNGTRLTVT.

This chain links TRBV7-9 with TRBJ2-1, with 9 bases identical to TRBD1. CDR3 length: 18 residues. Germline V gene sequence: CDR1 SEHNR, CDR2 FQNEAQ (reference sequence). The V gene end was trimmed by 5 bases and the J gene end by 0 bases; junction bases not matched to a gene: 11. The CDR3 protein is CASSDDRGGAVSYNEQFF. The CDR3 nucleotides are TGTGCCAGCAGCGATGACAGGGGGGGAGCCGTCTCCTACAATGAGCAGTTCTTC.

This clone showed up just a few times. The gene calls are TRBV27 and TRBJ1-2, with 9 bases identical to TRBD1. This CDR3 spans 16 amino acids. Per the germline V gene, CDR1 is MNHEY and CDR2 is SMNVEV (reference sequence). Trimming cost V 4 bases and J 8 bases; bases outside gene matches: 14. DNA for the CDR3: TGTGCCAGCAGTTCCATCCCGGGACAGGGAGCGAGGGGCTACACCTTC. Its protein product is CASSSIPGQGARGYTF.

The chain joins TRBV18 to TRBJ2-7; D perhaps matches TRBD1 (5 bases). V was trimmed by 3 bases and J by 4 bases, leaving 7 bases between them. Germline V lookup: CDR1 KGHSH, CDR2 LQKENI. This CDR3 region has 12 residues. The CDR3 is CASSPGPYEQYF. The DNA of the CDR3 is TGTGCCAGCTCACCGGGGCCTTACGAGCAGTACTTC.

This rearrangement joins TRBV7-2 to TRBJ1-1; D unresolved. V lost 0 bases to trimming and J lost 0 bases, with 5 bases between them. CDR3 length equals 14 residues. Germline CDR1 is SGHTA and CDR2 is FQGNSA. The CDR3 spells CASSLAAVNTEAFF. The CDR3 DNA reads TGTGCCAGCAGCTTAGCTGCGGTGAACACTGAAGCTTTCTTT.

This CDR3 reads CASSFDRGQPQHF. CDR3 DNA: TGTGCCAGCAGCTTCGACAGGGGTCAGCCCCAGCATTTT. This rearrangement joins TRBV5-6 to TRBJ1-5; TRBD1 aligns across 8 bases. The CDR3 contains 13 residues. Germline V gene data show CDR1 as SGHDT and CDR2 as YYEEEE. With V trimmed by 2 bases and J by 6 bases, 1 base remained unmatched.

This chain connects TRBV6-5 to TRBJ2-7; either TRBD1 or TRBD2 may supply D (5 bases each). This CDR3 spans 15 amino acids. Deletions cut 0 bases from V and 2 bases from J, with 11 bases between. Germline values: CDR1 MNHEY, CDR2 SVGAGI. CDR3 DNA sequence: TGTGCCAGCAGTTACTCGAGGGGATTCGCCTACGAGCAGTACTTC. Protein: CASSYSRGFAYEQYF.

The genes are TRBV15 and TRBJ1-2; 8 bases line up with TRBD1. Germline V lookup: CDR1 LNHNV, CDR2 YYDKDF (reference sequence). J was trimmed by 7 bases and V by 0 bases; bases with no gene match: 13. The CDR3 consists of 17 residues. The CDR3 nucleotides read TGTGCCACCAGCAGAGATCGAGTAGGGCAGGGGGCCCTTGGCTACACCTTC. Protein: CATSRDRVGQGALGYTF.

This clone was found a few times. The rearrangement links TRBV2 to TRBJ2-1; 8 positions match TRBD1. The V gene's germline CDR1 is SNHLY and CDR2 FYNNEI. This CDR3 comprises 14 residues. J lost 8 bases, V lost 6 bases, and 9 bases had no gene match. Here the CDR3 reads CASSPDRGIDEQFF. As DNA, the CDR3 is TGTGCCAGCAGCCCAGACAGGGGAATCGATGAGCAGTTCTTC.

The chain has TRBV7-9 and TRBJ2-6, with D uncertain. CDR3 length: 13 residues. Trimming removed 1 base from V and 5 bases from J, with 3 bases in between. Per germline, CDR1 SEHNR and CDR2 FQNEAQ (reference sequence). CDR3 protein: CASSLDRANVLTF. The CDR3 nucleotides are TGTGCCAGCAGCTTAGACAGGGCCAACGTCCTGACTTTC.

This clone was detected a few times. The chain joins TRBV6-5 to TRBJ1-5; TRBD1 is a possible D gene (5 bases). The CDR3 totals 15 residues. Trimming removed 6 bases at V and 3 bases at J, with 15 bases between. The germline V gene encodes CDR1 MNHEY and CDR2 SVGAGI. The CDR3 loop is CASRGGPGDNQPQHF. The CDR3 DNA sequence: TGTGCCAGCAGGGGGGGACCTGGCGACAATCAGCCCCAGCATTTT.

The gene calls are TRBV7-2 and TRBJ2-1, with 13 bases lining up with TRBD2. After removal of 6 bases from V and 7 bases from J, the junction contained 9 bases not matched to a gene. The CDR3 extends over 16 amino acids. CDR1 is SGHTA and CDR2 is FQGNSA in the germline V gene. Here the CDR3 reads CASRNFTSGGANEQFF. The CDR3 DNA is TGTGCCAGCAGAAATTTTACTAGCGGGGGGGCGAATGAGCAGTTCTTC. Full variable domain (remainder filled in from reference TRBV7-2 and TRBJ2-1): GAGVSQSPSNKVTEKGKDVELRCDPISGHTALYWYRQSLGQGLEFLIYFQGNSAPDKSGLPSDRFSAERTGGSVSTLTIQRTQQEDSAVYLCASRNFTSGGANEQFFGPGTRLTVL.

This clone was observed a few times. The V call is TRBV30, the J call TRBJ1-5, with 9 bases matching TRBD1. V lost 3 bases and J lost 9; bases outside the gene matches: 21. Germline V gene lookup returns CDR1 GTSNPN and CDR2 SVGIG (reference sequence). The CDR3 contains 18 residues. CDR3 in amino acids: CAWRTVTPGQGALGPQHF. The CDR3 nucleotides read TGTGCCTGGAGAACAGTCACACCGGGACAGGGTGCGCTTGGGCCCCAGCATTTT.

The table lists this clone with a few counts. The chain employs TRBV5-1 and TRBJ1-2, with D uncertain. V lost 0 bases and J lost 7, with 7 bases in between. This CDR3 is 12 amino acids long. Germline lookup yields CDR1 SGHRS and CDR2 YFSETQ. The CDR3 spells CASSLDTSGYTF. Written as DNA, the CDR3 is TGCGCCAGCAGCTTGGATACATCTGGCTACACCTTC.

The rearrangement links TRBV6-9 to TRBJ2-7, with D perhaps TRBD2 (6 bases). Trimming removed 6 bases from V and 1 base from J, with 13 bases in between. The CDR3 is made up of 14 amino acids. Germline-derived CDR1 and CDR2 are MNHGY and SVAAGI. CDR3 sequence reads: CASSIIRGSYEQYF. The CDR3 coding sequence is TGTGCCAGCAGCATAATACGGGGGTCCTACGAGCAGTACTTC.

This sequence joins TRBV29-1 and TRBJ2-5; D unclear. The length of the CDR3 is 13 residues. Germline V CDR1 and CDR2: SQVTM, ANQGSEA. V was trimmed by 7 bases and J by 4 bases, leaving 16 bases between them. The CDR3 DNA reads TGCAGCGGGGCAGTCGTCCTTGGAGAGACCCAGTACTTC. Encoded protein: CSGAVVLGETQYF. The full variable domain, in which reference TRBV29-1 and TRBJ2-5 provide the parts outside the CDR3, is SAVISQKPSRDICQRGTSLTIQCQVDSQVTMMFWYRQQPGQSLTLIATANQGSEATYESGFVIDKFPISRPNLTFSTLTVSNMSPEDSSIYLCSGAVVLGETQYFGPGTRLLVL.

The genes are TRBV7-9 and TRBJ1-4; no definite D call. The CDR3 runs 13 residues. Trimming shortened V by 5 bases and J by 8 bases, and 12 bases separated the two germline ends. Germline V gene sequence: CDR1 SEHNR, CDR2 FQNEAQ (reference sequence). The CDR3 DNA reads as TGTGCCAGCAGCCCCCGGCTGGGGGAAAAACTGTTTTTT. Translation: CASSPRLGEKLFF.

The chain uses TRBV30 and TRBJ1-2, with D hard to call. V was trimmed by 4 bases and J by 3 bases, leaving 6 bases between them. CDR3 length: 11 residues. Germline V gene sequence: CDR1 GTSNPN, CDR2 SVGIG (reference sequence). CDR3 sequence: CAWIKDYGYTF. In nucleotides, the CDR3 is TGTGCCTGGATTAAGGACTATGGCTACACCTTC.

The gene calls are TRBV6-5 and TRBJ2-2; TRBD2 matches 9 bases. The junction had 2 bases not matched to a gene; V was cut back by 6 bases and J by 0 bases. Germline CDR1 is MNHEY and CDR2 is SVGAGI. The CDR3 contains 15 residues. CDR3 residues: CASRAGGANTGELFF. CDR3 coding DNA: TGTGCCAGCAGAGCGGGGGGTGCGAACACCGGGGAGCTGTTTTTT.

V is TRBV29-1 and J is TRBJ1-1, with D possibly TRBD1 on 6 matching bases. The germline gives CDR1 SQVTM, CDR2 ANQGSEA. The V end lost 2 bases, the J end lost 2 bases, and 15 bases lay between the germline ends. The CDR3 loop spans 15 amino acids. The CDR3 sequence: CSVESQGWGNTEAFF. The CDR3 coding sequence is TGCAGCGTTGAATCACAGGGCTGGGGAAACACTGAAGCTTTCTTT. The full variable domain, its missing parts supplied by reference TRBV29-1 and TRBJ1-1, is SAVISQKPSRDICQRGTSLTIQCQVDSQVTMMFWYRQQPGQSLTLIATANQGSEATYESGFVIDKFPISRPNLTFSTLTVSNMSPEDSSIYLCSVESQGWGNTEAFFGQGTRLTVV.

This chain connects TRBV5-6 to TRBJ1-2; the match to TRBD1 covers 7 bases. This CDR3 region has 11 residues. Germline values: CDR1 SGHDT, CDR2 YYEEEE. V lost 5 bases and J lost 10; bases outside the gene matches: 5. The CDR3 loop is CASRRDSYYTF. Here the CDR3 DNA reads TGTGCCAGCAGGCGGGACAGCTACTACACCTTC.

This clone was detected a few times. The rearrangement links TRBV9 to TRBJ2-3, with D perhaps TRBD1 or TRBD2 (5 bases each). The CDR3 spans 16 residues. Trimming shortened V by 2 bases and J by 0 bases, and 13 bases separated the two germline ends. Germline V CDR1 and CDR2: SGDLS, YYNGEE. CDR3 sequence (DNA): TGTGCCAGCAGCGTCCAGGGAGCGGCTAGCACAGATACGCAGTATTTT. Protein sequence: CASSVQGAASTDTQYF.